A selection of T cell receptor beta chains follows, all from one sample in a study of blood T cell repertoires in COVID-19. Assay used: immunoSEQ multiplex PCR; TCRdb lists only in-frame clones, some missing. The table has about 150,000 clones, 91% seen once. The sample taken for sequencing was peripheral blood. The receptor set was obtained from a man in his forties or fifties with acute or convalescent COVID-19. Each CDR3 is given without its conserved first and last residue. Clone size is not always given. Where it is, it says once, few, many or a class for expanded clones.

J | V | size | CDR3
TRBJ2-2 | TRBV7-8 | . | ANAKREGGELF
TRBJ2-1 | TRBV3-1/TRBV3-2 | . | ASSEREGSEQF
TRBJ1-4 | TRBV5-1 | few | ASSPGQGGNEKLF
TRBJ1-2 | TRBV5-1 | . | ATGQGEDYGYT
TRBJ2-1 | TRBV28 | . | ASKGWNEGGRHEQF
TRBJ1-2 | TRBV7-9 | . | ASSRPTGPSGYGYT
TRBJ1-1 | TRBV5-1 | . | ASSPRPGGGSTEAF
TRBJ1-3 | TRBV11-3 | . | ASSASYGNTIY
TRBJ1-6 | TRBV5-1 | . | ASSIRGSTGSSYNSPLH
TRBJ1-1 | TRBV18 | . | ASSPSGGDEAF
TRBJ1-1 | TRBV10-3 | . | AIANSEGDTEAF
TRBJ1-1 | TRBV7-9 | . | ASSPRTGGASEAF
TRBJ1-6 | TRBV9 | . | ASSTRTGLNSPLH
TRBJ2-2 | TRBV6-2/TRBV6-3 | . | ASSSAGTGFTGELF
TRBJ1-3 | TRBV16 | once | ASSQSSARNTIY
TRBJ1-3 | TRBV7-8 | . | ASSPGQGVHGNTIY
TRBJ2-1 | TRBV19 | once | ASSTGTGWNEQF
TRBJ2-2 | TRBV28 | . | ASTRTSGTGELF
TRBJ1-5 | TRBV6-5 | once | ASRGDRGNQPQH
TRBJ2-3 | TRBV3-1/TRBV3-2 | . | ASSQSGGAANTDTQY
TRBJ2-3 | TRBV27 | . | ASSLFGTPSTDTQY
TRBJ2-1 | TRBV4-1 | . | ASSRGTSGDLEQF
TRBJ2-1 | TRBV27 | . | ASRPDMSSYNEQF